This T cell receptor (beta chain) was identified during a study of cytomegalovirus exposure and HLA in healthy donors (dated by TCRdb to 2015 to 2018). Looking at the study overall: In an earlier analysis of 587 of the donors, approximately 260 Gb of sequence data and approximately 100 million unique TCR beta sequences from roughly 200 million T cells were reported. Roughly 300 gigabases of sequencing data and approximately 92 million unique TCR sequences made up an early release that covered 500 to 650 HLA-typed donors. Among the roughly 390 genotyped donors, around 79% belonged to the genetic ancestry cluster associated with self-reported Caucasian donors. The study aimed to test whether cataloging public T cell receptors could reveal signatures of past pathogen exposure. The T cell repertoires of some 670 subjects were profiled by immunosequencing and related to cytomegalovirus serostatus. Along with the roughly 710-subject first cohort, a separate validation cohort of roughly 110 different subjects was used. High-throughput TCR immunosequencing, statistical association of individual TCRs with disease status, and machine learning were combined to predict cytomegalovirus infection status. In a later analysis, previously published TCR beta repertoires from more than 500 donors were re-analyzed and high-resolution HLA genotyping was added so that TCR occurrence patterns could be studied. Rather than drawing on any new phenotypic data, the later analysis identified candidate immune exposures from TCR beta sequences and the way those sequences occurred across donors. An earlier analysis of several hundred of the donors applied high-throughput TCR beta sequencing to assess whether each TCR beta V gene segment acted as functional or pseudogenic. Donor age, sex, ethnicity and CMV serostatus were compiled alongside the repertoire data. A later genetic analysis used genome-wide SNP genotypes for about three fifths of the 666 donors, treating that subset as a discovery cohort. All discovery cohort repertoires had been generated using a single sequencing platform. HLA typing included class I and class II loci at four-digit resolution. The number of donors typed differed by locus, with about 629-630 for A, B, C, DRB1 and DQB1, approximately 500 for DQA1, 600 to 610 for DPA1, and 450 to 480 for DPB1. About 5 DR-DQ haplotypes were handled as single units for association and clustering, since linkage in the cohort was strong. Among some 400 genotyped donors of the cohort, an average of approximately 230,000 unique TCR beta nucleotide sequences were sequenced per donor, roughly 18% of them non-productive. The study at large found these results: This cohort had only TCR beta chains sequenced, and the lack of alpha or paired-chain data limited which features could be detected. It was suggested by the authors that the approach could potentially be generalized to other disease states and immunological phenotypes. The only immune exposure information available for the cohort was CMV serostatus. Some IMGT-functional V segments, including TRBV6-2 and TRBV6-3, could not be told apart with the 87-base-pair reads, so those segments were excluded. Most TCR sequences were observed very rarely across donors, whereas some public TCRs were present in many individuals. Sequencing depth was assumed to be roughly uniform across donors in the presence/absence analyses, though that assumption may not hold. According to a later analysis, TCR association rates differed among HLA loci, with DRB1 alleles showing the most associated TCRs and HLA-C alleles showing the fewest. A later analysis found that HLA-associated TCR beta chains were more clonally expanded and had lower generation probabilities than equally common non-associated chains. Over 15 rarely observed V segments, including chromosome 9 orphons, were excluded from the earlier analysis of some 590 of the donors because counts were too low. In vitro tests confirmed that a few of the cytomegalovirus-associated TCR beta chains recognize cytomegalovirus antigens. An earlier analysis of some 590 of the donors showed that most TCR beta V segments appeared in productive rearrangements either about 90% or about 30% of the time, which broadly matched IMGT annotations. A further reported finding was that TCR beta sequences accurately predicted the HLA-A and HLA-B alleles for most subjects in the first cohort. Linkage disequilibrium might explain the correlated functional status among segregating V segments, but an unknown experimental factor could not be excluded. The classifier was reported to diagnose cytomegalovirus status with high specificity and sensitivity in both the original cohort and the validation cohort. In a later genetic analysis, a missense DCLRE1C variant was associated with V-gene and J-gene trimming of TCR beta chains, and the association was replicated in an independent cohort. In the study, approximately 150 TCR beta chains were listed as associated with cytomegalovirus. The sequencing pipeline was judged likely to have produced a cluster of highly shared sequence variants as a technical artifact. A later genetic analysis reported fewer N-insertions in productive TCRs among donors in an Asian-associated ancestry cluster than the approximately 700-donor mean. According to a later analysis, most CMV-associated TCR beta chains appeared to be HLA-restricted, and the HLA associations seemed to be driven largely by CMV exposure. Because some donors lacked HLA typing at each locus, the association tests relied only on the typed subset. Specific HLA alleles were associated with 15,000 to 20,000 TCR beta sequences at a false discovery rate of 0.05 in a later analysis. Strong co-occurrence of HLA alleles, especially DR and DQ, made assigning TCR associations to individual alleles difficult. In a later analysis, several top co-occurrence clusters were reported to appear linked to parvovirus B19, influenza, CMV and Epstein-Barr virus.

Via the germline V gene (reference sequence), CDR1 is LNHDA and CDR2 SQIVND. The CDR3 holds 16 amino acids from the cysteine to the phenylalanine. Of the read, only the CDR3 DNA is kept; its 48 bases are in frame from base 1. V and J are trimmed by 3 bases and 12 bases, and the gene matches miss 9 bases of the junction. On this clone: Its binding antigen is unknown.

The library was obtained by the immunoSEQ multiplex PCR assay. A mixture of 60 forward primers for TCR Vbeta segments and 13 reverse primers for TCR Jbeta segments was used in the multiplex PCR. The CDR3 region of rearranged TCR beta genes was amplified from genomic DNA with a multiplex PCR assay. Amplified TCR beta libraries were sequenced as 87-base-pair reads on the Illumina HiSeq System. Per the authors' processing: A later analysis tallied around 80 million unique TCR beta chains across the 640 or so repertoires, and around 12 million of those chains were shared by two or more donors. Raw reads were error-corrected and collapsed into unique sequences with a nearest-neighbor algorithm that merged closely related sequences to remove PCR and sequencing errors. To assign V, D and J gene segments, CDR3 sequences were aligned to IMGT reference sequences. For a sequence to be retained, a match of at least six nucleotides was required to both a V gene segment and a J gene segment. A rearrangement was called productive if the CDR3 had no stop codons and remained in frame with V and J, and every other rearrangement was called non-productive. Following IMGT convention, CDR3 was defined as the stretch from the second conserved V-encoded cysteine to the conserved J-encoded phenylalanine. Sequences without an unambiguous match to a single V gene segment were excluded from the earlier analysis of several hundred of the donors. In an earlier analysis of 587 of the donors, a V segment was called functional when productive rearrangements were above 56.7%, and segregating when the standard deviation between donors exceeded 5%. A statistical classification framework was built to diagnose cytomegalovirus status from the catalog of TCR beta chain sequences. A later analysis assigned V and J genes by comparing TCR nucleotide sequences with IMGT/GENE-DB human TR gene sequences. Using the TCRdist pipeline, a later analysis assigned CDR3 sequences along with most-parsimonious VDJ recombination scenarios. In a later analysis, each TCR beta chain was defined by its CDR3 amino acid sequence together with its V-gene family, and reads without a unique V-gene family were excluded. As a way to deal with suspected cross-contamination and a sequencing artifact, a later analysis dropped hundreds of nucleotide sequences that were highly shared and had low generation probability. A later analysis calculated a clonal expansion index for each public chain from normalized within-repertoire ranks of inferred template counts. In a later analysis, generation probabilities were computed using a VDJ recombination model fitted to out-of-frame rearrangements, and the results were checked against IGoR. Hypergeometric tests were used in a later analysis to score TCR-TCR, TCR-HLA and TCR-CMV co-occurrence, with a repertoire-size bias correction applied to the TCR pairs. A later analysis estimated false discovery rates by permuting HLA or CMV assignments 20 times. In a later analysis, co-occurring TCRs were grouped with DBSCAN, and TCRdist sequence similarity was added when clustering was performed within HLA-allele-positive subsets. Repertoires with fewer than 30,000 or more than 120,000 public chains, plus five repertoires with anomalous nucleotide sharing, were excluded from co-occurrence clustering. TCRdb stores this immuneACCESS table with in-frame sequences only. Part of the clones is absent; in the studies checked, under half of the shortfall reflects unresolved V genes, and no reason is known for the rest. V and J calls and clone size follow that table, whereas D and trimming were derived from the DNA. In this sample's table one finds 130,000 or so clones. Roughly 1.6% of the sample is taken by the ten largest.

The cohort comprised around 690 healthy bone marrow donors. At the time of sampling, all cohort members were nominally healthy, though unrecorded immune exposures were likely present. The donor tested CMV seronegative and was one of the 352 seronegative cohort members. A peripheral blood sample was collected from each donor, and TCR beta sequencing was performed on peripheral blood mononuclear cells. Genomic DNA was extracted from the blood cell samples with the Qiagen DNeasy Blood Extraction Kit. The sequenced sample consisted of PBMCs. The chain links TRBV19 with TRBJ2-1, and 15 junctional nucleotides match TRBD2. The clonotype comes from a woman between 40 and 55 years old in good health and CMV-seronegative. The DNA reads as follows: TGTGCCAGTAGTATCCTAAGGACTAGCGGGGGGGCTCGGCAGTTCTTC. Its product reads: CASSILRTSGGARQFF.